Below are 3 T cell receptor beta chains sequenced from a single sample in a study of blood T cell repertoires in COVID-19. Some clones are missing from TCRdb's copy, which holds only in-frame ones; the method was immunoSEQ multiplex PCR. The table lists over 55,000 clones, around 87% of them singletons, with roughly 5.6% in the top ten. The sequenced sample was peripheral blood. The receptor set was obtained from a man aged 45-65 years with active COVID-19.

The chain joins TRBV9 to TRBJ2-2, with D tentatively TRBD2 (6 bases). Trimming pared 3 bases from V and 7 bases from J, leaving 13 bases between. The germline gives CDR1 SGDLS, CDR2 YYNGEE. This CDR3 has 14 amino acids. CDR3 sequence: CASSGTGVGGELFF. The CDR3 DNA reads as TGTGCCAGCAGCGGAACGGGGGTTGGCGGGGAGCTGTTTTTT.

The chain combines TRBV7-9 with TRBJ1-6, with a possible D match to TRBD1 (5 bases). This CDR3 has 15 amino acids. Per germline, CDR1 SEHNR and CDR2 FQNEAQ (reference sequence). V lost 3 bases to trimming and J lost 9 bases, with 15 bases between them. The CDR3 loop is CASSFDDSSSSPLHF. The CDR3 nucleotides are TGTGCCAGCAGCTTCGACGACAGTTCAAGTTCACCCCTCCACTTT. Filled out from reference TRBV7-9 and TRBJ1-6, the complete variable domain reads DTGVSQNPRHKITKRGQNVTFRCDPISEHNRLYWYRQTLGQGPEFLTYFQNEAQLEKSRLLSDRFSAERPKGSFSTLEIQRTEQGDSAMYLCASSFDDSSSSPLHFGNGTRLTVT.

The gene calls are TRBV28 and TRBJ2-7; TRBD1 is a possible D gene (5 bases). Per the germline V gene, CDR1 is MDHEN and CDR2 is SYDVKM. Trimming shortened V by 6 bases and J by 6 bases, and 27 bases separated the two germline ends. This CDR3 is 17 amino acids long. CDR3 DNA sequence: TGTGCCAGCAGACCTGGGGCAGGCTATGGCCTGATGGGCGAGCAGTACTTC. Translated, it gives CASRPGAGYGLMGEQYF.